Below, 27 T cell receptor beta chains from the same sample are listed, as sequenced in a study of blood T cell repertoires in COVID-19. The table came from immunoSEQ multiplex PCR; TCRdb's copy has only in-frame clones and leaves some out. The data hold 200,000 to 250,000 clones, with 65% to 90% observed a single time. Sequencing input: PBMCs or T cells enriched from blood (not recorded which). Receptors originate from a woman aged 45-65 years with acute COVID-19.

J is TRBJ1-4 and V is TRBV3-1 (or the pseudogene TRBV3-2), with D unresolved. The germline CDR1 and CDR2 sequences are LGHDT and YNNKEL (reference sequence). There are 14 residues in the CDR3. The V end lost 5 bases, the J end lost 5 bases, and 12 bases lay between the germline ends. This CDR3 is CASSVWSGNEKLFF. The CDR3 DNA sequence: TGTGCCAGCAGCGTTTGGTCGGGAAATGAAAAACTGTTTTTT.

The chain links TRBV6-1 to TRBJ1-4, with TRBD1 matching 12 bases. The length of the CDR3 is 18 residues. Germline CDR1 MNHNS, CDR2 SASEGT. With 4 bases clipped from V and 4 bases from J, the junction kept 10 bases outside the gene matches. CDR3 nucleotides: TGTGCCAGCAGTGGGGGGACAGGGGGCGTCTCTCTTAATGAAAAACTGTTTTTT. Its translation is CASSGGTGGVSLNEKLFF.

The chain employs TRBV7-2 and TRBJ1-1; a possible D gene is TRBD1 (5 bases). Trimming left V 5 bases short and J 0 bases short, with 10 bases between. Germline assignment: CDR1 SGHTA and CDR2 FQGNSA. CDR3 length: 14 amino acids. The chain's CDR3 is CASSNRIMNTEAFF. The CDR3 DNA sequence: TGTGCCAGCAGCAACAGGATCATGAACACTGAAGCTTTCTTT.

The genes are TRBV9 and TRBJ1-1; D not certain. V was cut by 7 bases and J by 2 bases, with 15 bases left in between. Germline loops: CDR1 SGDLS, CDR2 YYNGEE. The CDR3 totals 14 residues. CDR3 nucleotides: TGTGCCAGCTCCCGGGAGCCCCTAAACACTGAAGCTTTCTTT. It is translated as CASSREPLNTEAFF.

This clone was counted a single time. The J gene is TRBJ1-6, the V gene TRBV30; D gene unclear. Germline V gene lookup returns CDR1 GTSNPN and CDR2 SVGIG (reference sequence). The CDR3 extends over 17 amino acids. Trimming stripped 4 bases from V and 4 bases from J, with 20 bases between. CDR3 nucleotide sequence: TGTGCCTGGACTCTGGTTATGGCAGGCAGATATAATTCACCCCTCCACTTT. Protein: CAWTLVMAGRYNSPLHF.

This chain links TRBV9 with TRBJ2-7, with 10 bases aligning to TRBD2. Germline CDR1 is SGDLS and CDR2 is YYNGEE. This CDR3 is 15 amino acids long. V dropped 0 bases and J dropped 5; count of bases not matched to a gene: 5. This CDR3 is CASSVGSGGAHEQYF. CDR3 DNA sequence: TGTGCCAGCAGCGTAGGCAGCGGGGGGGCCCACGAGCAGTACTTC. The full variable domain, with the rest looked up from reference TRBV9 and TRBJ2-7, is DSGVTQTPKHLITATGQRVTLRCSPRSGDLSVYWYQQSLDQGLQFLIQYYNGEERAKGNILERFSAQQFPDLHSELNLSSLELGDSALYFCASSVGSGGAHEQYFGPGTRLTVT.

V and J are TRBV13 and TRBJ1-2, with a possible D match to TRBD1 (6 bases). Trimming left V 5 bases short and J 1 base short, with 11 bases between. The CDR3 is 14 amino acids. Germline V lookup: CDR1 PRHDT, CDR2 FYEKMQ (reference sequence). The CDR3 loop is CASSPRTVNYGYTF. For the CDR3, the DNA is TGTGCCAGCAGCCCCCGGACAGTTAACTATGGCTACACCTTC.

This clone was seen just once. Other DNA sequences in the same sample also yield this CDR3. As DNA, the CDR3 is TGTGCCAGCAGAGGGGCTAACTATGGCTACACCTTC. Encoded protein: CASRGANYGYTF. The chain employs TRBV6-5 and TRBJ1-2, with D tentatively TRBD1 (5 bases). The CDR3 is 12 residues long. V was pared by 6 bases and J by 0 bases, with 5 bases between. Germline CDR1 is MNHEY and CDR2 is SVGAGI.

This rearrangement joins TRBV5-1 to TRBJ2-2; the D gene is possibly TRBD1 (5 bases). Germline V gives CDR1 SGHRS, CDR2 YFSETQ. This CDR3 is 13 amino acids long. Trimming pared 2 bases from V and 9 bases from J, leaving 11 bases between. This chain's CDR3 is CASSFRGLRELFF. The CDR3 region has the DNA TGCGCCAGCAGCTTTAGGGGTTTGCGGGAGCTGTTTTTT.

The chain carries TRBV7-2 and TRBJ1-1, with TRBD1 identical over 8 bases. There are 15 residues in the CDR3. V dropped 3 bases and J dropped 6; count of bases not matched to a gene: 9. CDR1 SGHTA and CDR2 FQGNSA come from the germline V gene. The CDR3 spells CASSFTTGTGAEAFF. Here the CDR3 DNA reads TGTGCCAGCAGCTTTACTACCGGGACAGGCGCTGAAGCTTTCTTT.

The rearrangement joins TRBV6-2 or TRBV6-3 to TRBJ2-7; possibly TRBD2 for D (6 bases). Trimming left V 2 bases short and J 5 bases short, with 16 bases between. This CDR3 region has 15 residues. Germline V gives CDR1 MNHEY, CDR2 SVGEGT. The CDR3 protein is CASSYVGTRGHEQYF. The CDR3 DNA reads as TGTGCCAGCAGTTACGTTGGGACGCGGGGCCACGAGCAGTACTTC.

This clone has more than one count but fewer than ten. CDR3 protein: CASSSTPHDGYTF. The DNA of the CDR3 is TGTGCCAGCAGTTCCACTCCGCATGATGGCTACACCTTC. The chain links TRBV6-5 to TRBJ1-2, with D unclear. Germline-derived CDR1 and CDR2 are MNHEY and SVGAGI. Trimming took off 4 bases at V and 6 bases at J, with 12 bases between the two ends. The CDR3 has 13 amino acids.

J is TRBJ1-2 and V is TRBV29-1; D uncertain. The CDR3 extends over 13 amino acids. V was trimmed by 0 bases and J by 4 bases, leaving 9 bases between them. The germline V gene encodes CDR1 SQVTM and CDR2 ANQGSEA. Here the CDR3 reads CSVEDTVVYGYTF. The CDR3 DNA reads as TGCAGCGTTGAAGACACAGTGGTCTATGGCTACACCTTC.

The chain uses TRBV7-3 and TRBJ1-2; 8 bases are shared with TRBD1. The CDR3 contains 13 residues. In germline, CDR1 is SGHTA, CDR2 FQGTGA. V shed 5 bases, J shed 8 bases, and the junction held 7 bases outside the gene matches. The CDR3 spells CASSAGQGSGYTF. CDR3 coding DNA: TGTGCCAGCAGCGCCGGACAGGGTAGCGGCTACACCTTC.

The chain uses TRBV6-2 or TRBV6-3 and TRBJ1-1, with 9 bases matching TRBD1. Trimming at V came to 2 bases and at J to 5 bases, leaving 6 bases not matched to a gene. Germline-derived CDR1 and CDR2 are MNHEY and SVGEGT. This CDR3 region has 15 residues. CDR3: CASSYMRTGATEAFF. In DNA, the CDR3 is TGTGCCAGCAGTTACATGCGGACAGGGGCGACTGAAGCTTTCTTT.

In this sample, this clone turned up once. This rearrangement joins TRBV6-2 or TRBV6-3 to TRBJ2-2; tentative D call: TRBD2 (5 bases). CDR1 is MNHEY and CDR2 is SVGEGT in the germline V gene. V was cut by 5 bases and J by 5 bases, with 24 bases left in between. The CDR3 is 18 residues long. DNA for the CDR3: TGTGCCAGCAGTCCAACCCCTCCCGGGGTGGTATTGACCGGGGAGCTGTTTTTT. Protein product: CASSPTPPGVVLTGELFF.

The genes are TRBV5-1 and TRBJ1-2, with D unresolved. Trimming removed 3 bases at V and 4 bases at J, with 19 bases between. The CDR3 sequence is 16 residues long. Looked up from germline, CDR1 is SGHRS and CDR2 is YFSETQ. CDR3 protein: CASSSGEGGNRYGYTF. CDR3 DNA sequence: TGCGCCAGCAGCTCTGGGGAGGGCGGGAATCGCTATGGCTACACCTTC.

The chain combines TRBV6-5 with TRBJ1-1; maybe TRBD1 (5 bases). There are 13 residues in the CDR3. Trimming cost V 6 bases and J 0 bases, with 8 bases left between them. From germline, CDR1 is MNHEY and CDR2 SVGAGI. The CDR3 nucleotides read TGTGCCAGCAGCAGGGTCATGAACACTGAAGCTTTCTTT. Amino acid sequence: CASSRVMNTEAFF.

The rearrangement joins TRBV3-1 (or the pseudogene TRBV3-2) to TRBJ1-4; D call uncertain. This CDR3 is built from 16 residues. Germline values: CDR1 LGHDT, CDR2 YNNKEL (reference sequence). V gave up 4 bases and J gave up 3 bases, with 15 bases separating them. CDR3 sequence reads: CASSPKRGRANEKLFF. Here the CDR3 DNA reads TGTGCCAGCAGCCCAAAGAGAGGGAGGGCTAATGAAAAACTGTTTTTT.

J is TRBJ1-1 and V is TRBV3-1 (or the pseudogene TRBV3-2); D not certain. CDR3 length equals 11 residues. Trimming removed 4 bases at V and 8 bases at J, with 8 bases between. CDR1 and CDR2 from the germline V gene are LGHDT and YNNKEL (reference sequence). In DNA form, the CDR3 reads TGTGCCAGCAGCCTGCCGGGGGAAGCTTTCTTT. Encoded protein: CASSLPGEAFF.

The chain has TRBV30 and TRBJ1-6, with TRBD1 matching 10 bases. The trim removed 5 bases at V and 9 bases at J, leaving 7 bases unmatched. There are 14 residues in the CDR3. Per germline, CDR1 GTSNPN and CDR2 SVGIG (reference sequence). DNA of the CDR3: TGTGCCTGGGAACCCGGGACAGGGGTTTCACCCCTCCACTTT. Translating it yields CAWEPGTGVSPLHF. The variable domain in full, completed from reference TRBV30 and TRBJ1-6, reads SQTIHQWPATLVQPVGSPLSLECTVEGTSNPNLYWYRQAAGRGLQLLFYSVGIGQISSEVPQNLSASRPQDRQFILSSKKLLLSDSGFYLCAWEPGTGVSPLHFGNGTRLTVT.

This chain connects TRBV7-2 to TRBJ2-1, with TRBD2 identical over 7 bases. CDR1 and CDR2 (germline): SGHTA, FQGNSA. The CDR3 covers 17 residues. V was clipped by 5 bases and J by 1 base; unmatched bases: 11. The CDR3 nucleotides are TGTGCCAGCAGCCAACTAGCGCAAGTCAGGTCCTACAATGAGCAGTTCTTC. Its protein is CASSQLAQVRSYNEQFF.

This clone was detected many times. The chain carries TRBV6-5 and TRBJ1-3; 7 bases match TRBD1. The V and J ends lost 4 bases and 6 bases, in that order; junction bases with no gene match: 9. CDR1 is MNHEY and CDR2 is SVGAGI in the germline V gene. The CDR3 runs 15 residues. The CDR3, as DNA: TGTGCCAGCAGTTCTGCAGGGGGGCGATTAAACACCATATATTTT. Translation: CASSSAGGRLNTIYF.

This chain links TRBV14 with TRBJ2-1; 12 bases are a match to TRBD2. Germline assignment: CDR1 SGHDN and CDR2 FVKESK. This CDR3 has 15 residues. V shed 4 bases and J 7 bases; nucleotides not matched to a gene: 5. This chain's CDR3 is CASSPLAGGRNEQFF. As DNA, the CDR3 is TGTGCCAGCAGCCCACTAGCGGGGGGCCGGAATGAGCAGTTCTTC.

The chain carries TRBV7-3 and TRBJ2-7; 7 nucleotides align to TRBD2. CDR1 and CDR2 from the germline V gene are SGHTA and FQGTGA. This CDR3 has 17 residues. Germline trimming cut 0 bases from V and 3 bases from J; bases unmatched to any gene: 11. The CDR3 sequence is CASSLTGRSGAFYEQYF. DNA of the CDR3: TGTGCCAGCAGCTTAACGGGGAGGAGCGGGGCCTTCTACGAGCAGTACTTC.

This clone came up once. This chain's CDR3 is CASSKLGPTDTQYF. The CDR3 DNA reads TGTGCCAGCAGCAAACTAGGGCCCACAGATACGCAGTATTTT. The rearrangement joins TRBV28 to TRBJ2-3; possible D gene TRBD2, 5 bases. Trimming took off 6 bases at V and 2 bases at J, with 12 bases between the two ends. The length of the CDR3 is 14 residues. Germline loops: CDR1 MDHEN, CDR2 SYDVKM. The full variable domain, rest sourced from reference TRBV28 and TRBJ2-3, is DVKVTQSSRYLVKRTGEKVFLECVQDMDHENMFWYRQDPGLGLRLIYFSYDVKMKEKGDIPEGYSVSREKKERFSLILESASTNQTSMYLCASSKLGPTDTQYFGPGTRLTVL.

J is TRBJ2-1 and V is TRBV30, with TRBD1 identical over 9 bases. The germline V gene has CDR1 GTSNPN and CDR2 SVGIG (reference sequence). The trim removed 4 bases at V and 7 bases at J, leaving 11 bases unmatched. This CDR3 is 15 amino acids long. In DNA form, the CDR3 reads TGTGCCTGGACCACCCGAGGGACAGGGATTAATGAGCAGTTCTTC. It specifies CAWTTRGTGINEQFF.